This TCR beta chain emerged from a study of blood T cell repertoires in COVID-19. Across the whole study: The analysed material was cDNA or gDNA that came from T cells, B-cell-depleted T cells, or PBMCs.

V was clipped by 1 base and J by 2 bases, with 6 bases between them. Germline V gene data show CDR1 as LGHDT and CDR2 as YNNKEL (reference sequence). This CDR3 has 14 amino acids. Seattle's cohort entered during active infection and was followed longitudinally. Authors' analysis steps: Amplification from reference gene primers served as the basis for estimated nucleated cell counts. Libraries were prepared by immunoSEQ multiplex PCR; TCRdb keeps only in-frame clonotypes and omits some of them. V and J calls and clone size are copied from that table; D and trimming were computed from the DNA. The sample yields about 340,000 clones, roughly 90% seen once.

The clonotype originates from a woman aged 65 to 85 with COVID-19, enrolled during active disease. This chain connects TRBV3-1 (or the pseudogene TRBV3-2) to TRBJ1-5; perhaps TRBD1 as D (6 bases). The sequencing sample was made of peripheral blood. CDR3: CASSQGTGNQPQHF. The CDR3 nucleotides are TGTGCCAGCAGCCAAGGGACAGGCAATCAGCCCCAGCATTTT.